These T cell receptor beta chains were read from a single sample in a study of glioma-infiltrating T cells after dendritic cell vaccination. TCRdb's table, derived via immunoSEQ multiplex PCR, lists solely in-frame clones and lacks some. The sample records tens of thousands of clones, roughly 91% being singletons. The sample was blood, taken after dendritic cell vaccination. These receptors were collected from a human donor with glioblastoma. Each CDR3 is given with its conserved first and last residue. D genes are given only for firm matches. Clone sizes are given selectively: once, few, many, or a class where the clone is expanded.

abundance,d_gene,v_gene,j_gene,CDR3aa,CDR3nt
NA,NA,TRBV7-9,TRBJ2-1,CASSFAVGSGPYNEQFF,TGTGCCAGCAGCTTCGCGGTTGGGAGCGGGCCTTACAATGAGCAGTTCTTC
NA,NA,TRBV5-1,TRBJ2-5,CASSMTGPPDQETQYF,TGCGCCAGCAGCATGACAGGCCCGCCCGACCAAGAGACCCAGTACTTC
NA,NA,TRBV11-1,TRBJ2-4,CASSSPGSAKNIQYF,TGTGCCAGCAGCTCACCAGGGTCAGCCAAAAACATTCAGTACTTC
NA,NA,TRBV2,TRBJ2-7,CASSEGVQGGYEQYF,TGTGCCAGCAGTGAGGGGGTACAGGGTGGCTACGAGCAGTACTTC
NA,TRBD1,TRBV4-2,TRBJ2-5,CASSRSQGAGETQYF,TGTGCCAGCAGCCGATCCCAGGGGGCCGGGGAGACCCAGTACTTC
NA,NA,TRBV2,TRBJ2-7,CASNYGNSYEQYF,TGTGCCAGCAATTATGGCAACTCCTACGAGCAGTACTTC
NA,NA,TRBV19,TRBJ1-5,CASMGAGLGNQPQHF,TGTGCCAGTATGGGGGCGGGCTTAGGCAATCAGCCCCAGCATTTT
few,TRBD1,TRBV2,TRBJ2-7,CASSGTGTYEQYF,TGTGCCAGCTCCGGGACAGGTACCTACGAGCAGTACTTC
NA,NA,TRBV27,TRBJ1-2,CASSLQSGGTYGYTF,TGTGCCAGCAGTTTACAGTCAGGTGGTACTTATGGCTACACCTTC
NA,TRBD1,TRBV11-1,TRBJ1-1,CASSGRQGQNTEAFF,TGTGCCAGCAGCGGAAGACAGGGACAGAACACTGAAGCTTTCTTT
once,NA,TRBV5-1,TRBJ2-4,CASSTGTPKNIQYF,TGCGCCAGCAGCACCGGGACACCCAAAAACATTCAGTACTTC
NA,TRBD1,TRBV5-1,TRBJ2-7,CASSTGQGFDEQYF,TGCGCCAGCAGCACGGGACAGGGGTTCGACGAGCAGTACTTC
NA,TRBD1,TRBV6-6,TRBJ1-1,CASIAGGATRGTEAFF,TGTGCCAGCATCGCAGGGGGCGCCACGAGGGGGACTGAAGCTTTCTTT
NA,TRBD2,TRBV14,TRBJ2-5,CASSQALAGQTQYF,TGTGCCAGCAGCCAAGCCCTAGCGGGGCAGACCCAGTACTTC
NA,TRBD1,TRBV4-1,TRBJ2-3,CASSDTGGTDTQYF,TGCGCCAGCAGCGATACAGGGGGCACAGATACGCAGTATTTT
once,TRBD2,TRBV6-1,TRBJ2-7,CASTSSGRVAEQYF,TGTGCCAGCACCTCAAGCGGGAGAGTCGCCGAGCAGTACTTC
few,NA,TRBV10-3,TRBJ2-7,CAISERADSTYEQYF,TGTGCCATCAGTGAGCGGGCGGACAGCACCTACGAGCAGTACTTC
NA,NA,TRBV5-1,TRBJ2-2,CASSLAQRTGELFF,TGCGCCAGCAGCTTGGCCCAGAGGACCGGGGAGCTGTTTTTT
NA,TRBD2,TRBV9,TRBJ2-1,CASSVGLAGAYNEQFF,TGTGCCAGCAGCGTAGGACTAGCGGGAGCTTACAATGAGCAGTTCTTC
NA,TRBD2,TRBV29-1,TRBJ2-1,CSVGLELRSYNEQFF,TGCAGCGTGGGACTAGAATTGAGGTCCTACAATGAGCAGTTCTTC
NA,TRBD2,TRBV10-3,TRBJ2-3,CAISSGGGRDTQYF,TGTGCCATCAGTTCGGGGGGGGGTCGGGATACGCAGTATTTT
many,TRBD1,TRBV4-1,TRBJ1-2,CASSLSGQGGYGYTF,TGCGCCAGCAGCCTCTCTGGTCAGGGGGGTTATGGCTACACCTTC
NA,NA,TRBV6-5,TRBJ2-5,CASSYSRGSETQYF,TGTGCCAGCAGTTACTCGCGCGGATCAGAGACCCAGTACTTC
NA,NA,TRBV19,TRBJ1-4,CASSIGGRGAEKLFF,TGTGCCAGTAGTATAGGGGGCAGGGGCGCTGAAAAACTGTTTTTT
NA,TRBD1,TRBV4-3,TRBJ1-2,CASSQLGDRVNYGYTF,TGCGCCAGCAGCCAGCTAGGGGACAGGGTCAACTATGGCTACACCTTC
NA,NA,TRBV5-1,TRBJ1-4,CASSLGQGYEKLFF,TGCGCCAGCAGCTTGGGACAAGGATATGAAAAACTGTTTTTT
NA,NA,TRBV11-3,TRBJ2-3,CASSLVGGTDTQYF,TGTGCCAGCAGCCTAGTTGGCGGGACAGATACGCAGTATTTT
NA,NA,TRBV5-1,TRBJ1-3,CASSLAGDSGNTIYF,TGCGCCAGCAGCTTGGCGGGGGACTCTGGAAACACCATATATTTT
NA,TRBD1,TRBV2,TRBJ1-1,CASRGQATNTEAFF,TGTGCCAGCAGGGGACAGGCGACGAACACTGAAGCTTTCTTT
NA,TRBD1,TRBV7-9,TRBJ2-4,CASSYQTGGEGNIQYF,TGTGCCAGCAGCTATCAGACAGGGGGCGAAGGAAACATTCAGTACTTC
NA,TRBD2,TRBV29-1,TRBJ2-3,CSVGFSLAGTTDTQYF,TGCAGCGTTGGCTTCTCACTAGCGGGAACCACAGATACGCAGTATTTT
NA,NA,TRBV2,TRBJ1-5,CASSPSLGNQPQHF,TGTGCCAGCAGCCCTTCCCTAGGCAATCAGCCCCAGCATTTT
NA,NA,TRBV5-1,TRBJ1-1,CASSIWSGPGGTTEAFF,TGCGCCAGCAGCATATGGTCGGGACCGGGCGGGACCACTGAAGCTTTCTTT
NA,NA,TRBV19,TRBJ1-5,CASSEPIIEYSNQPQHF,TGTGCCAGTAGCGAGCCCATAATAGAGTATAGCAATCAGCCCCAGCATTTT
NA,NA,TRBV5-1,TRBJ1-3,CASTPGNSGNTIYF,TGCGCCAGCACCCCGGGTAACTCTGGAAACACCATATATTTT
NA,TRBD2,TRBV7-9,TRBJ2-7,CASSLGVGGVAEQYF,TGTGCCAGCAGCTTAGGTGTTGGGGGGGTTGCCGAGCAGTACTTC
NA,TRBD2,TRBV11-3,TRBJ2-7,CASSRLAGSYEQYF,TGTGCCAGCAGTAGACTAGCGGGCTCCTACGAGCAGTACTTC
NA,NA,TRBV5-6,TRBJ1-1,CASSSRGSWHTEAFF,TGTGCCAGCAGCTCAAGGGGGAGTTGGCACACTGAAGCTTTCTTT
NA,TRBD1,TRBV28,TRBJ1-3,CASSTGGGNTIYF,TGTGCCAGCAGCACAGGGGGCGGAAACACCATATATTTT
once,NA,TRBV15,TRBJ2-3,CATSRGLSTDTQYF,TGTGCCACCAGCAGAGGACTAAGCACAGATACGCAGTATTTT
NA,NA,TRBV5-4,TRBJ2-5,CASSVGGQETQYF,TGTGCCAGCAGCGTCGGGGGTCAAGAGACCCAGTACTTC
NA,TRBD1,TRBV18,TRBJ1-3,CASSPNSRGPGNTIYF,TGTGCCAGCTCACCAAATTCCAGGGGGCCTGGAAACACCATATATTTT
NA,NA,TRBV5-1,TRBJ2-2,CASSLVGGTGELFF,TGCGCCAGCAGCTTGGTTGGGGGGACCGGGGAGCTGTTTTTT
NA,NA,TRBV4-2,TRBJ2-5,CASSQEPQGPGTQYF,TGTGCCAGCAGCCAAGAACCGCAGGGGCCGGGGACCCAGTACTTC
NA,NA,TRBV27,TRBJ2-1,CASSLSWGLNEQFF,TGTGCCAGCAGTTTATCGTGGGGGCTCAATGAGCAGTTCTTC
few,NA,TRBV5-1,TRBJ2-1,CASSLEGQYNEQFF,TGCGCCAGCAGCTTGGAAGGACAGTACAATGAGCAGTTCTTC
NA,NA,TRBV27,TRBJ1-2,CASSSRTEGYTF,TGTGCCAGCAGCTCTCGGACAGAGGGCTACACCTTC
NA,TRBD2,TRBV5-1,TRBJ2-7,CASSLAGGLYEQYF,TGCGCCAGCAGCTTGGCGGGAGGCCTATACGAGCAGTACTTC
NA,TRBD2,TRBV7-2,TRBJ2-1,CASSSGLAIYNEQFF,TGTGCCAGCAGCTCAGGACTAGCTATTTACAATGAGCAGTTCTTC
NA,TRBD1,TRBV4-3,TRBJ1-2,CASSQDEGARGYTF,TGCGCCAGCAGCCAAGACGAGGGGGCGCGGGGCTACACCTTC
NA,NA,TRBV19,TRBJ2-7,CATSRGSSYEQYF,TGTGCCACCTCGAGAGGGAGCTCCTACGAGCAGTACTTC
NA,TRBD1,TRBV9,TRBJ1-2,CASSAGQFDYGYTF,TGTGCCAGCAGCGCGGGACAGTTTGACTATGGCTACACCTTC
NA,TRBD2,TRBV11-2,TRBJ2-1,CASSRTSGFYNEQFF,TGTGCCAGCAGCAGGACTAGCGGGTTTTACAATGAGCAGTTCTTC
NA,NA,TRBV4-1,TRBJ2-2,CASSRQREAANTGELFF,TGCGCCAGCAGCCGCCAAAGGGAGGCAGCCAACACCGGGGAGCTGTTTTTT
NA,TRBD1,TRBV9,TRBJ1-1,CASSANIRQGIDTEAFF,TGTGCCAGCAGCGCCAACATTAGACAGGGGATAGACACTGAAGCTTTCTTT
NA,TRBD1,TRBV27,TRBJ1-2,CASSLTGGAGGYTF,TGTGCCAGCAGCCTCACAGGGGGCGCCGGAGGCTACACCTTC
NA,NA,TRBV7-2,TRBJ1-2,CASSLKQLYGFTF,TGTGCCAGCAGCCTCAAACAGCTTTATGGCTTCACCTTC
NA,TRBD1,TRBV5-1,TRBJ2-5,CASSWGTGQETQYF,TGCGCCAGCAGCTGGGGGACAGGACAAGAGACCCAGTACTTC